The 20 T cell receptor beta chains given below trace back to one sample, sequenced in a study of low-dose radiotherapy and immunotherapy resistance in tumors. With TRAV- and TRBV-specific primers, first-strand cDNA was made, covering the alpha and beta chains. TCRs underwent 20 PCR cycles of amplification with a constant-region primer and V-primer adapter. TCRdb used MiXCR to reprocess the reads, holding one entry per CDR3 protein. The sample consists of 80,000 to 90,000 distinct CDR3 sequences, roughly a sixth of them appearing once. The time point denotes: before trial treatment. Source: PBMCs, taken before treatment. The receptors come from a male donor with prostate cancer.

This clonotype was observed many times. V usage is TRBV6-2 or TRBV6-3 and J usage is TRBJ2-1; 7 bases are shared with TRBD2. The V and J ends lost 7 bases and 8 bases, in that order; junction bases with no gene match: 17. This CDR3 has 16 amino acids. CDR1 is MNHEY and CDR2 is SVGEGT in the germline V gene. This CDR3 is CASKPLGTTPGDEQFF. The CDR3 DNA follows: TGTGCCAGCAAGCCATTGGGGACTACCCCGGGGGATGAGCAGTTCTTC.

The chain combines TRBV2 with TRBJ2-3, with 10 nucleotides matching TRBD2. The CDR3 covers 14 residues. V lost 8 bases, J lost 2 bases, and 4 bases stayed unmatched. Germline V lookup: CDR1 SNHLY, CDR2 FYNNEI. The CDR3 loop is CASVSGRATDTQYF. CDR3 in DNA: TGTGCCAGCGTAAGCGGGAGGGCCACAGATACGCAGTATTTT. Drawing the rest from reference TRBV2 and TRBJ2-3, the complete variable domain is EPEVTQTPSHQVTQMGQEVILRCVPISNHLYFYWYRQILGQKVEFLVSFYNNEISEKSEIFDDQFSVERPDGSNFTLKIRSTKLEDSAMYFCASVSGRATDTQYFGPGTRLTVL.

With respect to this clonotype: The junction departs from germline at one end; a sequencing error may be responsible. The J gene is TRBJ2-5, the V gene TRBV7-4; possibly TRBD2 for D (5 bases). The germline CDR1 and CDR2 sequences are SGHVT and SQSDAQ. CDR3 length: 14 residues. The CDR3 DNA sequence: TGTGCCAGCAGTTTCCGGGATTCCCAAGAGACCCAGCACTTC. Residues: CASSFRDSQETQHF.

This clonotype was observed many times. V and J are TRBV13 and TRBJ2-1, with no clear D. The germline V gene has CDR1 PRHDT and CDR2 FYEKMQ (reference sequence). V was trimmed by 8 bases and J by 5 bases, leaving 16 bases between them. The CDR3 has 14 residues. CDR3 sequence: CASQETRWDNEQFF. The CDR3 region has the DNA TGTGCCAGCCAAGAGACCCGATGGGACAATGAGCAGTTCTTC.

There are many counts of this clonotype. The CDR3 is CARSLGWDTNYNEQFF. CDR3 nucleotides: TGTGCCAGAAGCTTGGGATGGGACACCAACTACAATGAGCAGTTCTTC. V is TRBV5-3 and J is TRBJ2-1, with a possible D match to TRBD1 (6 bases). TRBV5-3 qualifies as an ORF whose function is uncertain. The CDR3 contains 16 residues. Trimming removed 0 bases at V and 3 bases at J, with 13 bases between.

The chain uses TRBV6-1 and TRBJ2-3, with TRBD2 matching over 7 bases. The V gene's germline CDR1 is MNHNS and CDR2 SASEGT. The V gene end was trimmed by 7 bases and the J gene end by 4 bases; junction bases not matched to a gene: 23. The CDR3 covers 19 residues. CDR3 residues: CASTLTSGGGRWEADTQYF. In nucleotides, the CDR3 is TGTGCCAGCACCCTAACGAGTGGCGGGGGAAGGTGGGAGGCAGATACGCAGTATTTT.

The V call is TRBV6-2 or TRBV6-3, the J call TRBJ2-7; 9 positions agree with TRBD1. The ends lost 0 bases at V and 4 bases at J; junction bases unmatched: 7. This CDR3 has 16 residues. Germline assignment: CDR1 MNHEY and CDR2 SVGEGT. As DNA, the CDR3 is TGTGCCAGCAGTTACTCCGGGACAGGGTTGGTATACGAGCAGTACTTC. It is translated as CASSYSGTGLVYEQYF.

This rearrangement joins TRBV20-1 to TRBJ2-7; a weak D match, TRBD1 (6 bases). Per germline, CDR1 DFQATT and CDR2 SNEGSKA (reference sequence). There are 14 residues in the CDR3. V lost 6 bases, J lost 1 base, and 16 bases lay in between. CDR3: CSARTRDKSYEQYF. CDR3 nucleotide sequence: TGCAGTGCCCGAACCCGGGACAAGTCCTACGAGCAGTACTTC.

About this clonotype: This is likely an artifact of a read error, given a far larger clone one base away. The V call is TRBV7-2, the J call TRBJ2-7; 12 bases fit TRBD2. The trim removed 6 bases at V and 7 bases at J, leaving 7 bases unmatched. CDR1 and CDR2 (germline): SGHTA, FQGNSA. This CDR3 has 14 residues. The CDR3 loop is CASRTSGRNNEQYF. DNA of the CDR3: TGTGCCAGCAGGACTAGCGGGAGAAACAATGAGCAGTACTTC.

This clonotype occurred many times. CDR3 in amino acids: CSARMGQAYEQYF. CDR3 sequence (DNA): TGCAGCGCCAGAATGGGACAAGCCTACGAGCAGTACTTC. This rearrangement joins TRBV29-1 to TRBJ2-7; possible D gene TRBD1, 6 bases. V was pared by 7 bases and J by 2 bases, with 15 bases between. Germline loops: CDR1 SQVTM, CDR2 ANQGSEA. This CDR3 contains 13 residues.

This clonotype was found many times. The J gene is TRBJ1-5, the V gene TRBV12-3 or TRBV12-4; D is undetermined. The V gene lost 3 bases and the J gene lost 0 bases, with 9 bases spanning the gap. This CDR3 has 15 residues. CDR3 DNA sequence: TGTGCCAGCAGTTTGGAGGGCAATAGCAATCAGCCCCAGCATTTT. Translated, it gives CASSLEGNSNQPQHF.

To note about this clonotype: One base separates it from a far larger clone, so it is likely a read error. V and J are TRBV7-3 and TRBJ2-3; D is perhaps TRBD2 (7 bases). Germline-derived CDR1 and CDR2 are SGHTA and FQGTGA. This CDR3 spans 13 amino acids. The DNA for the CDR3 is TGTGCCCGCAGCCTGGGCGGGGGCGATACGCAGTATTTT. The encoded protein is CARSLGGGDTQYF. The whole variable domain, filled in from reference TRBV7-3 and TRBJ2-3, reads GAGVSQTPSNKVTEKGKYVELRCDPISGHTALYWYRQSLGQGPEFLIYFQGTGAADDSGLPNDRFFAVRPEGSVSTLKIQRTERGDSAVYLCARSLGGGDTQYFGPGTRLTVL.

Ten or more counts support this clonotype. The V and J genes are TRBV29-1 and TRBJ1-1; D uncertain. The CDR3 covers 14 residues. Germline V gene lookup returns CDR1 SQVTM and CDR2 ANQGSEA. V shed 7 bases and J shed 2 bases, with 17 bases lying between them. This chain's CDR3 is CSARRTELNTEAFF. CDR3 coding DNA: TGCAGCGCCAGGCGAACAGAGCTCAACACTGAAGCTTTCTTT. Variable domain in full (rest from reference TRBV29-1 and TRBJ1-1): SAVISQKPSRDICQRGTSLTIQCQVDSQVTMMFWYRQQPGQSLTLIATANQGSEATYESGFVIDKFPISRPNLTFSTLTVSNMSPEDSSIYLCSARRTELNTEAFFGQGTRLTVV.

This clonotype was observed many times. The chain is built from TRBV11-2 and TRBJ2-7; D is undetermined. The V and J ends lost 4 bases and 2 bases respectively, with 21 bases between them. CDR1 and CDR2 (germline): SGHAT, FQNNGV. CDR3 length: 17 residues. The chain's CDR3 is CASSSQYQMDGAYEQYF. For the CDR3, the DNA is TGTGCCAGCAGCTCCCAGTACCAAATGGACGGTGCCTACGAGCAGTACTTC.

This clonotype was found many times. As the CDR3 is not closed by the conserved phenylalanine or tryptophan, this likely results from a read error. The rearrangement links TRBV18 to TRBJ1-5, with 10 bases lining up with TRBD1. The V segment lost 5 bases and the J segment 2 bases; nucleotides outside the gene matches: 3. The CDR3 consists of 15 residues. Germline loops: CDR1 KGHSH, CDR2 LQKENI. The DNA for the CDR3 is TGTGCCAGCTCAACCGGGACAGGGGGCAATCAGCCCCAGCATTCT. It yields the protein CASSTGTGGNQPQHS.

This clonotype was counted at least ten times. The chain links TRBV5-1 to TRBJ2-3; 9 nucleotides match TRBD2. The CDR3 contains 15 residues. J was trimmed by 5 bases and V by 0 bases; bases with no gene match: 4. The germline V gene encodes CDR1 SGHRS and CDR2 YFSETQ. CDR3 protein: CASSLVGGGEDTQYF. The DNA for the CDR3 is TGCGCCAGCAGCTTGGTTGGCGGGGGGGAAGATACGCAGTATTTT.

The rearrangement links TRBV29-1 to TRBJ2-1; D unresolved. Germline lookup yields CDR1 SQVTM and CDR2 ANQGSEA. The CDR3 runs to 10 residues. V lost 7 bases and J lost 2, with 3 bases in between. For the CDR3, the DNA is TGCAGCGGGACCTACAATGAGCAGTTCTTC. Its translation: CSGTYNEQFF.

This clonotype occurred many times. The chain joins TRBV5-1 to TRBJ2-6; the match to TRBD1 covers 8 bases. This CDR3 comprises 15 residues. The junction had 4 bases not matched to a gene; V was cut back by 2 bases and J by 6 bases. Germline V gene sequence: CDR1 SGHRS, CDR2 YFSETQ. This CDR3 reads CASSFNRGEANVLTF. The CDR3 coding sequence is TGCGCCAGCAGCTTCAACAGGGGGGAGGCCAACGTCCTGACTTTC.

The genes are TRBV5-4 and TRBJ2-1, with 7 bases that match TRBD1. Germline V gene sequence: CDR1 SGHNT, CDR2 YYREEE (reference sequence). The CDR3 consists of 15 residues. The V and J ends lost 3 bases and 0 bases, in that order; junction bases with no gene match: 3. The CDR3 sequence is CASSSRDSSYNEQFF. The DNA of the CDR3 is TGTGCCAGCAGCTCCCGGGACAGCTCCTACAATGAGCAGTTCTTC.

Notes on this clonotype: This likely reflects a read error, since a far larger clone is one base away. CDR3 sequence reads: CVSSPTRGEQFF. Here the CDR3 DNA reads TGTGTCAGCAGCCCAACCCGAGGGGAGCAGTTCTTC. This rearrangement joins TRBV5-8 to TRBJ2-1, with D maybe TRBD2 (5 bases). Per the germline V gene, CDR1 is SGHTS and CDR2 is YDEGEE. There are 12 residues in the CDR3. Full variable domain (outside the CDR3, taken from reference TRBV5-8 and TRBJ2-1): EAGVTQSPTHLIKTRGQQATLRCSPISGHTSVYWYQQALGLGLQFLLWYDEGEERNRGNFPPRFSGRQFPNYSSELNVNALELEDSALYLCVSSPTRGEQFFGPGTRLTVL.